This is a list of T cell receptor beta chains from one sample in a study of early T cells in non-severe SARS-CoV-2 infection. TCRdb ran MiXCR on the 5' RACE reads and lists one entry per CDR3 protein. The repertoire includes approximately 69,000 distinct CDR3 sequences, more than 10% of them detected once, and roughly 3.9% sits in the top ten. Sample: whole blood. The receptors originated from an adult who was a healthcare worker with PCR-confirmed SARS-CoV-2 infection or an uninfected control (not recorded which). The CDR3 runs from the conserved cysteine through the conserved F or W. The D gene is left open where the match is weak. Size is stated for part of the rows, as once, few or many counts, or as a class when the clone is expanded.

clone_size j_call d_call v_call cdr3_aa cdr3_nt
few TRBJ2-7 TRBD1 TRBV20-1 CSAKRDRGGNEQYF TGCAGTGCTAAAAGGGACAGGGGGGGCAACGAGCAGTACTTC
. TRBJ2-3 . TRBV10-3 CAISRPQEDTQYF TGTGCCATCAGTCGCCCTCAAGAGGATACGCAGTATTTT
once TRBJ2-3 TRBD1 TRBV5-1 CASSLRGQGAGDTQYF TGCGCCAGCAGCTTGCGAGGGCAGGGGGCCGGAGATACGCAGTATTTT
. TRBJ1-6 . TRBV28 CASSAVESPLHF TGTGCCAGCAGCGCAGTTGAATCACCCCTCCACTTT
few TRBJ1-3 . TRBV7-2 CASSLAPRTAGNTIYF TGTGCCAGCAGCTTAGCCCCCCGGACAGCTGGAAACACCATATATTTT
few TRBJ2-5 . TRBV18 CASSPGVKETQYF TGTGCCAGCTCACCGGGGGTGAAAGAGACCCAGTACTTC
many TRBJ2-3 . TRBV14 CASSHHPSTDTQYF TGTGCCAGCAGCCATCATCCTTCCACAGATACGCAGTATTTT
few TRBJ2-3 TRBD2 TRBV11-2 CASSSALDGGSRTQYF TGTGCCAGCAGCTCGGCCCTGGACGGGGGGTCCCGTACGCAGTATTTT
many TRBJ2-2 . TRBV11-2 CASSFGSLNTGELFF TGTGCCAGCAGCTTCGGCAGCCTGAACACCGGGGAGCTGTTTTTT
many TRBJ2-3 TRBD2 TRBV5-6 CASSTDSGILYSASTDTQYF TGTGCCAGCAGCACCGATAGCGGGATCCTATATAGTGCTAGCACAGATACGCAGTATTTT
many TRBJ2-4 . TRBV29-1 CSVGDAQNIQYF TGCAGCGTGGGGGACGCCCAAAACATTCAGTACTTC
. TRBJ1-1 . TRBV11-2 CASSFAMNTEAFF TGTGCCAGCAGCTTCGCCATGAACACTGAAGCTTTCTTT
. TRBJ2-4 . TRBV7-2 CASSLKGREENIQYF TGTGCCAGCAGCCTCAAGGGCAGGGAAGAAAACATTCAGTACTTC
. TRBJ2-7 . TRBV20-1 CSASTPDPTYEQYF TGCAGTGCCTCGACCCCAGACCCGACCTACGAGCAGTACTTC
many TRBJ1-4 . TRBV7-9 CASSNQGRTNEKLFF TGTGCCAGCAGCAACCAGGGTCGGACTAATGAAAAACTGTTTTTT
many TRBJ1-2 . TRBV27 CASSFGGMPYGYTF TGTGCCAGCAGTTTTGGGGGGATGCCCTATGGCTACACCTTC
many TRBJ2-4 . TRBV2 CASKDQLAKNIQYF TGTGCCAGCAAAGACCAGCTAGCCAAAAACATTCAGTACTTC
few TRBJ1-1 . TRBV19 CASSIDRGDTEAFF TGTGCCAGTAGTATAGATCGAGGAGACACTGAAGCTTTCTTT
. TRBJ2-2 TRBD2 TRBV27 CASTSRGGRAATGELFF TGTGCCAGCACATCACGGGGCGGGAGGGCCGCGACCGGGGAGCTGTTTTTT
many TRBJ1-1 . TRBV11-3 CASSLGGDTEAFF TGTGCCAGCAGCTTAGGGGGTGACACTGAAGCTTTCTTT
many TRBJ2-3 . TRBV5-1 CASSFYRFENTDTQYF TGCGCCAGCAGCTTCTACAGGTTTGAAAACACAGATACGCAGTATTTT
few TRBJ2-1 . TRBV2 CATKRGEGPGEQFF TGTGCCACCAAGAGGGGGGAGGGCCCGGGTGAGCAGTTCTTC
few TRBJ2-1 TRBD2 TRBV9 CASSPGLALYNEQFF TGTGCCAGCAGCCCGGGACTAGCGCTCTACAATGAGCAGTTCTTC
many TRBJ1-2 TRBD1 TRBV7-9 CASSPPGTGDGYTF TGTGCCAGCAGCCCTCCCGGGACAGGGGATGGCTACACCTTC
few TRBJ2-3 TRBD2 TRBV7-2 CASSFRAGGPAGDTQYF TGTGCCAGCAGCTTTCGAGCGGGAGGGCCGGCTGGAGATACGCAGTATTTT
. TRBJ1-1 . TRBV2 CASSESQGPAEAFF TGTGCCAGCAGTGAGAGTCAGGGGCCCGCTGAAGCTTTCTTT
many TRBJ2-7 . TRBV3-1 CASSQRAVSYEQYF TGTGCCAGCAGCCAAAGGGCCGTTTCCTACGAGCAGTACTTC
many TRBJ2-1 . TRBV10-3 CATGLANEQFF TGTGCCACCGGGCTCGCCAATGAGCAGTTCTTC